This T cell receptor beta chain appears in the sequencing data of a study of T cells after yellow fever vaccination. Study-wide points: Weaker, the secondary response peaked sooner, at day 5 versus 15.

Template switching by 5'RACE produced TCR cDNA, adding a universal primer site and UMIs. TCRdb itself ran the 5' RACE reads through MiXCR, one entry per CDR3 protein. The sample holds a few hundred thousand distinct CDR3 sequences, around 12% seen once. Worth noting for this clonotype: Its antigen is undetermined.

CDR3 length: 17 residues. With 5 bases clipped from V and 3 bases from J, the junction kept 9 bases outside the gene matches. From germline, CDR1 is SGHAT and CDR2 FQNNGV. The V and J genes are TRBV11-2 and TRBJ2-5, with TRBD2 matching over 13 bases. The sample in question was CD4+ T cells sorted from PBMCs, obtained 15 days after the yellow fever booster vaccination. This receptor was obtained from a man in his late teens or twenties who received the YFV17D yellow fever vaccine. The CDR3 is CASSRTSGGFREETQYF. The CDR3 DNA sequence: TGTGCCAGCAGCCGGACTAGCGGGGGCTTCAGGGAAGAGACCCAGTACTTC.